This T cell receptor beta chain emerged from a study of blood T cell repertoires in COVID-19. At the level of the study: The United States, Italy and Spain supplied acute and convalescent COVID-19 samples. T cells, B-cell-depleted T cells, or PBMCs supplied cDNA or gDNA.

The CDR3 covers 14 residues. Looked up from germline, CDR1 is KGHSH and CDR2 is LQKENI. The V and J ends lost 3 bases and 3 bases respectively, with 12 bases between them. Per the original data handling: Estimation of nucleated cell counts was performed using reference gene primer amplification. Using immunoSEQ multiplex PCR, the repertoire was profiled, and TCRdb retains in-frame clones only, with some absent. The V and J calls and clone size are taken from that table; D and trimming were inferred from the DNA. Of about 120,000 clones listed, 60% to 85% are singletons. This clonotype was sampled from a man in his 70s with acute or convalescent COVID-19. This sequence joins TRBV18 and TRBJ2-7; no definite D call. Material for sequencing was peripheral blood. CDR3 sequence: CASSPSINSYEQYF. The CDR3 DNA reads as TGTGCCAGCTCACCGAGCATAAACAGCTACGAGCAGTACTTC.